This note documents a single T cell receptor (beta chain) sequence. The data were obtained in a study of cytomegalovirus exposure and HLA in healthy donors. The CDR3 is 12 residues long. Germline CDR1 and CDR2: SGHDN and FVKESK. V was pared by 5 bases and J by 7 bases, with 11 bases between. PCR involved 60 Vbeta and 13 Jbeta primers. As processed by the authors: In a later analysis, approximately 80 million unique TCR beta chains included roughly 11 million shared by two or more donors. TCRdb's table, derived via immunoSEQ multiplex PCR, lists solely in-frame clones and lacks some. Clonal size and the V and J genes are those of that table, whereas D and trimming came from the DNA. The top ten hold under 7.5% of the sample, which has under 200,000 clones, roughly 80% seen once.

The genes are TRBV14 and TRBJ1-2; a possible D gene is TRBD1 (6 bases). The sequence derives from a man aged 35 to 55 in good health and CMV-seronegative. What was sequenced was PBMCs. DNA of the CDR3: TGTGCCAGCAGCTTCCCAGGGGCTGGCTACACCTTC. Translation gives CASSFPGAGYTF.